This T cell receptor (beta chain) derives from a study of CD8 T cells in Susac syndrome. The germline V and J ends were trimmed by 3 bases and 9 bases, with 6 bases remaining between them. Germline V CDR1 and CDR2: MDHEN, SYDVKM. The length of the CDR3 is 12 residues. Study results and caveats: The CD4+ T cell repertoires in Susac syndrome did not show any clonal expansion.

The authors reverse transcribed about 0.5 to 1 ug RNA with random hexamers. TCRdb analysed the immunoSEQ multiplex PCR reads with MiXCR anew, one entry per CDR3 protein. Of more than 110,000 distinct CDR3 sequences detected, more than 85% appear once; the ten largest clones hold about 0.15%. In the case of this clonotype: Its antigen is unknown.

The rearrangement links TRBV28 to TRBJ1-6; no firm D call. The clonotype was recovered from a human donor with Susac syndrome. The sample comprised CD4+ T cells from PBMCs. CDR3: CASSLWTSPLHF. CDR3 DNA sequence: TGTGCCAGCAGTTTGTGGACTTCACCCCTCCACTTT.